These 12 T cell receptor beta chains came from one sample sequenced in a study of blood T cell repertoires in COVID-19. Some clones are missing from TCRdb's copy, which holds only in-frame ones; the method was immunoSEQ multiplex PCR. The table has 150,000 or so clones, 85% to 95% seen once. Specimen: peripheral blood. These receptors were collected from a woman aged 45 to 65 with acute or convalescent COVID-19.

V usage is TRBV7-2 and J usage is TRBJ2-7, with D possibly being TRBD1 (6 bases). This CDR3 region has 14 residues. Per germline, CDR1 SGHTA and CDR2 FQGNSA. Between the trimmed V and J ends, which lost 1 base and 4 bases, there was a span of 11 bases. The CDR3 region has the DNA TGTGCCAGCAGCTTAGGAACAGGGATATACGAGCAGTACTTC. It is translated as CASSLGTGIYEQYF.

The rearrangement uses TRBV10-2 and TRBJ2-3; perhaps TRBD2 as D (6 bases). Germline assignment: CDR1 WSHSY and CDR2 SAAADI. The CDR3 covers 18 residues. Trimming stripped 5 bases from V and 0 bases from J, with 21 bases between. The CDR3 DNA sequence: TGCGCCAGCAGTACCCCGGGATGGTTCGCGGGGAGCACAGATACGCAGTATTTT. Protein: CASSTPGWFAGSTDTQYF.

The rearrangement joins TRBV28 to TRBJ2-3; no clear D. Germline V CDR1 and CDR2: MDHEN, SYDVKM. The CDR3 is made up of 15 amino acids. Trimming cost V 4 bases and J 4 bases, with 15 bases left between them. CDR3 amino acids: CASSSPPWRSDTQYF. As DNA, the CDR3 is TGTGCCAGCAGTTCACCTCCGTGGCGGTCAGATACGCAGTATTTT.

V and J are TRBV5-1 and TRBJ1-1; 7 bases line up with TRBD1. Germline V CDR1 and CDR2: SGHRS, YFSETQ. This CDR3 contains 14 residues. The V and J ends lost 2 bases and 4 bases, in that order; junction bases with no gene match: 5. The CDR3 coding sequence is TGCGCCAGCAGCTTAGACAGGGCAGGCACTGAAGCTTTCTTT. Protein: CASSLDRAGTEAFF.

V gene TRBV25-1 combines with J gene TRBJ2-7; D may be TRBD1 (5 bases). The CDR3 runs to 16 residues. Trimming stripped 1 base from V and 7 bases from J, with 20 bases between. Germline CDR1 is MGHDK and CDR2 is SYGVNS. This chain's CDR3 is CASSEWKTEGLGEQYF. The CDR3 coding sequence is TGTGCCAGCAGTGAATGGAAGACAGAAGGCTTAGGGGAGCAGTACTTC.

Regarding this clone: The junction differs from germline at one of its ends, possibly a read error. The chain employs TRBV6-4 and TRBJ2-2; TRBD1 matches at 7 bases. Germline V CDR1 and CDR2: MRHNA, SNTAGT. This CDR3 is built from 16 residues. The CDR3 loop reads CASSYSGTAITGELFF. The CDR3 DNA follows: TGTGCCAGCAGTTACTCCGGGACAGCTATTACCGGGGAGCTGTTTTTT.

The chain recombines TRBV4-1 with TRBJ1-3; 8 bases match TRBD1. Germline CDR1 reads MGHRA; CDR2 reads YSYEKL. This CDR3 has 15 residues. The junction had 3 bases not matched to a gene; V was cut back by 3 bases and J by 2 bases. CDR3 amino acids: CASSQTDRAGNTIYF. The CDR3 DNA reads as TGCGCCAGCAGCCAGACGGACAGGGCTGGAAACACCATATATTTT.

The chain combines TRBV3-1 (or the pseudogene TRBV3-2) with TRBJ1-2, with 7 bases fitting TRBD1. From germline, CDR1 is LGHDT and CDR2 YNNKEL (reference sequence). The V gene end was trimmed by 4 bases and the J gene end by 7 bases; junction bases not matched to a gene: 6. The CDR3 has 13 residues. DNA for the CDR3: TGTGCCAGCAGCCCGACAGGGCTTGCTGGCTACACCTTC. It codes for CASSPTGLAGYTF.

The chain combines TRBV7-9 with TRBJ2-2; 7 nucleotides agree with TRBD2. Germline CDR1 is SEHNR and CDR2 is FQNEAQ (reference sequence). V dropped 5 bases and J dropped 5; count of bases not matched to a gene: 8. CDR3 size: 15 residues. CDR3 sequence (DNA): TGTGCCAGCAGCCACCCGGGGGGAGGAACCGGGGAGCTGTTTTTT. Translated: CASSHPGGGTGELFF.

The V gene is TRBV2, the J gene TRBJ1-6; maybe TRBD1 (6 bases). The germline V gene has CDR1 SNHLY and CDR2 FYNNEI. The CDR3 extends over 14 amino acids. Trimming took 7 bases from V and 6 from J, leaving 13 bases between them. The CDR3 sequence is CASTGDAVNSPLHF. For the CDR3, the DNA is TGTGCCAGCACAGGGGACGCGGTTAATTCACCCCTCCACTTT.

The J gene is TRBJ2-3, the V gene TRBV9; weak D call: TRBD2 (6 bases). Germline lookup yields CDR1 SGDLS and CDR2 YYNGEE. Trimming pared 0 bases from V and 2 bases from J, leaving 10 bases between. This CDR3 spans 15 amino acids. The CDR3, as DNA: TGTGCCAGCAGCGTAGAGGAGCGGGCCACAGATACGCAGTATTTT. Its translation is CASSVEERATDTQYF.

The CDR3 loop reads CASSDSGVPPGNEQFF. In DNA, the CDR3 is TGTGCCAGTAGCGATTCAGGGGTCCCCCCTGGAAATGAGCAGTTCTTC. The genes are TRBV19 and TRBJ2-1, with a tentative D call TRBD1 (6 bases). Germline CDR1 reads LNHDA; CDR2 reads SQIVND (reference sequence). This CDR3 has 16 amino acids. Trimming removed 6 bases from V and 7 bases from J, with 22 bases in between. The full variable domain, completed using reference TRBV19 and TRBJ2-1, is DGGITQSPKYLFRKEGQNVTLSCEQNLNHDAMYWYRQDPGQGLRLIYYSQIVNDFQKGDIAEGYSVSREKKESFPLTVTSAQKNPTAFYLCASSDSGVPPGNEQFFGPGTRLTVL.